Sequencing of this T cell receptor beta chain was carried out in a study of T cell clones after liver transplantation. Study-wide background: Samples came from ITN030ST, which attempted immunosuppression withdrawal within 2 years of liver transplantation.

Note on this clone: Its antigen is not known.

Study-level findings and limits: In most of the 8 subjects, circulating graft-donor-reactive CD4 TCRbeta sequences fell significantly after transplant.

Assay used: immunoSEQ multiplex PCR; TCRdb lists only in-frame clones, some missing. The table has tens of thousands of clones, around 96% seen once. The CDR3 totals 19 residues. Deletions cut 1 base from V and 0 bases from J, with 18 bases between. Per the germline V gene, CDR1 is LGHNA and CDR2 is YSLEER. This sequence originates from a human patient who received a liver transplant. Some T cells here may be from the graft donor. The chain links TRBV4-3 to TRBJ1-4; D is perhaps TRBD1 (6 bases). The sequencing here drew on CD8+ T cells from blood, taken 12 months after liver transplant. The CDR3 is CASSQVGGTLFATNEKLFF. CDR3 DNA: TGCGCCAGCAGCCAAGTAGGGGGAACCCTTTTCGCAACTAATGAAAAACTGTTTTTT.